The source of this TCR beta chain is a study of neurological immune-mediated disorders. Overall study results and limits: When repertoires were grouped phylogenetically, those of 18 of 34 multiple sclerosis patients fell into one related-CDR3 cluster, a possible signature.

Only a few counts were recorded for this clonotype. Antigen unknown. The starting material, 2 million PBMCs stored at -80 C, gave rise to the unsorted libraries. MiXCR, applied by TCRdb to the 5' RACE reads, yields one record per CDR3 protein. The data show more than 45,000 distinct CDR3 sequences, about 4% seen once. CDR3 size: 14 residues. With 5 bases clipped from V and 5 bases from J, the junction kept 6 bases outside the gene matches. The germline V gene has CDR1 DFQATT and CDR2 SNEGSKA (reference sequence). This TCR was sampled from a man aged 45-65 years with multiple sclerosis. Sequenced sample: PBMCs. The gene calls are TRBV20-1 and TRBJ1-5; 10 bases fit TRBD1. The CDR3 spells CSAPPGTGDQPQHF. DNA for the CDR3: TGCAGTGCTCCCCCCGGGACAGGGGATCAGCCCCAGCATTTT.